The rows below give T cell receptor beta chains drawn from one sample of a study of T cells after yellow fever vaccination. TCRdb itself ran the 5' RACE reads through MiXCR, one entry per CDR3 protein. The profile shows 150,000 to 200,000 distinct CDR3 sequences, about 10% of them singletons. The sample here was CD8+ T cells sorted from PBMCs, taken 15 days after the yellow fever booster vaccination. The receptors shown here come from a man between 18 and 35 years old who received the YFV17D yellow fever vaccine. Each CDR3 is given with its conserved first and last residue. The D gene is left open where the match is weak. A row's size may be missing; if present it is once, few, many or a size class.

v_gene: TRBV10-1
d_gene: .
abundance: few
j_gene: TRBJ2-7
CDR3aa: CASSEGQSYEQYF

v_gene: TRBV7-9
d_gene: .
abundance: .
j_gene: TRBJ2-1
CDR3aa: CASSPSDTRNEQFF

v_gene: TRBV15
d_gene: .
abundance: few
j_gene: TRBJ1-1
CDR3aa: CATSSGQVTEAFF

v_gene: TRBV7-3
d_gene: .
abundance: few
j_gene: TRBJ1-1
CDR3aa: CASSSRTNTEAFF

v_gene: TRBV19
d_gene: .
abundance: few
j_gene: TRBJ2-1
CDR3aa: CASSTAEYNEQFF

v_gene: TRBV11-2
d_gene: TRBD1
abundance: .
j_gene: TRBJ2-5
CDR3aa: CASSLVSRTGEETQYF

v_gene: TRBV4-3
d_gene: .
abundance: few
j_gene: TRBJ2-2
CDR3aa: CASSQDRGTGELFF

v_gene: TRBV5-6
d_gene: TRBD1
abundance: .
j_gene: TRBJ2-2
CDR3aa: CASSLVWTGETGELFF

v_gene: TRBV4-1
d_gene: .
abundance: many
j_gene: TRBJ2-7
CDR3aa: CASSQLRGSYEQYF

v_gene: TRBV7-2
d_gene: TRBD1
abundance: few
j_gene: TRBJ2-7
CDR3aa: CASSFGTGGYEQYF

v_gene: TRBV13
d_gene: .
abundance: .
j_gene: TRBJ1-1
CDR3aa: CASSTREAGSGAEAFF

v_gene: TRBV12-3/TRBV12-4
d_gene: TRBD1
abundance: few
j_gene: TRBJ1-2
CDR3aa: CASSLGTGGAFYGYTF

v_gene: TRBV29-1
d_gene: .
abundance: few
j_gene: TRBJ2-5
CDR3aa: CSVERRETQYF

v_gene: TRBV13
d_gene: .
abundance: few
j_gene: TRBJ2-7
CDR3aa: CASSEGLYEQYF

v_gene: TRBV4-1
d_gene: .
abundance: .
j_gene: TRBJ2-2
CDR3aa: CASSQGAVNTGELFF

v_gene: TRBV30
d_gene: .
abundance: few
j_gene: TRBJ2-3
CDR3aa: CAWDFGHPQYF

v_gene: TRBV4-3
d_gene: TRBD1
abundance: few
j_gene: TRBJ1-2
CDR3aa: CASSQDRDRERVDGYTF

v_gene: TRBV4-1
d_gene: .
abundance: .
j_gene: TRBJ1-4
CDR3aa: CASGRTETTNEKLFF

v_gene: TRBV5-8
d_gene: TRBD1
abundance: .
j_gene: TRBJ2-1
CDR3aa: CASSLVTGFYNEQFF

v_gene: TRBV4-1
d_gene: .
abundance: many
j_gene: TRBJ2-5
CDR3aa: CASSQVPGGRETQYF

v_gene: TRBV5-1
d_gene: TRBD1
abundance: .
j_gene: TRBJ1-2
CDR3aa: CASSWTGSGGYTF

v_gene: TRBV9
d_gene: TRBD2
abundance: .
j_gene: TRBJ2-3
CDR3aa: CASSVDYGGAADTQYF

v_gene: TRBV7-9
d_gene: TRBD2
abundance: few
j_gene: TRBJ2-5
CDR3aa: CASATLAGETQYF

v_gene: TRBV29-1
d_gene: .
abundance: .
j_gene: TRBJ1-5
CDR3aa: CSVGSSNQPQHF

v_gene: TRBV30
d_gene: .
abundance: few
j_gene: TRBJ1-2
CDR3aa: CAWSFETGTYYGYTF

v_gene: TRBV6-1
d_gene: .
abundance: .
j_gene: TRBJ1-2
CDR3aa: CASSALDTLIYGYTF

v_gene: TRBV19
d_gene: TRBD1
abundance: many
j_gene: TRBJ1-2
CDR3aa: CASSPSGGSGYTF

v_gene: TRBV7-6
d_gene: TRBD2
abundance: .
j_gene: TRBJ2-3
CDR3aa: CASIPAGGPDTQYF

v_gene: TRBV4-1
d_gene: .
abundance: .
j_gene: TRBJ1-2
CDR3aa: CASSQVGMTDGYTF

v_gene: TRBV4-3
d_gene: TRBD2
abundance: few
j_gene: TRBJ2-1
CDR3aa: CASSQDRGGPEQFF

v_gene: TRBV4-1
d_gene: TRBD1
abundance: few
j_gene: TRBJ1-5
CDR3aa: CASSQGTGANQPQHF

v_gene: TRBV6-2/TRBV6-3
d_gene: .
abundance: few
j_gene: TRBJ2-3
CDR3aa: CASRSIGGDNTDTQYF

v_gene: TRBV7-9
d_gene: .
abundance: few
j_gene: TRBJ1-6
CDR3aa: CASSFTVNSPLHF

v_gene: TRBV6-5
d_gene: .
abundance: few
j_gene: TRBJ1-5
CDR3aa: CASSSNPGDSNQPQHF

v_gene: TRBV6-1
d_gene: TRBD1
abundance: .
j_gene: TRBJ1-5
CDR3aa: CASTPWGQSRQPQHF

v_gene: TRBV28
d_gene: TRBD2
abundance: .
j_gene: TRBJ2-2
CDR3aa: CASRPTSGGDRGELFF

v_gene: TRBV13
d_gene: TRBD2
abundance: .
j_gene: TRBJ2-5
CDR3aa: CASNPAGERETQYF

v_gene: TRBV12-5
d_gene: .
abundance: few
j_gene: TRBJ2-1
CDR3aa: CASGETGNEQFF

v_gene: TRBV27
d_gene: TRBD1
abundance: .
j_gene: TRBJ1-6
CDR3aa: CASSQGVYSPLHF

v_gene: TRBV4-1
d_gene: .
abundance: .
j_gene: TRBJ2-1
CDR3aa: CASSLVYNEQFF

v_gene: TRBV6-6
d_gene: .
abundance: many
j_gene: TRBJ2-5
CDR3aa: CASSAAPEGETQYF

v_gene: TRBV5-5
d_gene: TRBD1
abundance: .
j_gene: TRBJ2-7
CDR3aa: CASSQDRAVSYEQYF

v_gene: TRBV7-8
d_gene: .
abundance: many
j_gene: TRBJ2-1
CDR3aa: CASSSDRGAGGNEQFF

v_gene: TRBV19
d_gene: TRBD2
abundance: .
j_gene: TRBJ2-1
CDR3aa: CASSIGTSFTNEQFF

v_gene: TRBV7-9
d_gene: .
abundance: .
j_gene: TRBJ2-3
CDR3aa: CASSAAETDTQYF

v_gene: TRBV27
d_gene: TRBD2
abundance: many
j_gene: TRBJ2-1
CDR3aa: CASRDWRGVYNEQFF

v_gene: TRBV7-9
d_gene: .
abundance: few
j_gene: TRBJ2-2
CDR3aa: CASSLVDGELFF

v_gene: TRBV5-4
d_gene: .
abundance: few
j_gene: TRBJ1-2
CDR3aa: CASSTPGHGYTF

v_gene: TRBV5-5
d_gene: .
abundance: .
j_gene: TRBJ1-1
CDR3aa: CASSLWGEGGHTEAFF

v_gene: TRBV4-3
d_gene: .
abundance: .
j_gene: TRBJ1-2
CDR3aa: CASSQDTETSDGYTF

v_gene: TRBV6-4
d_gene: .
abundance: many
j_gene: TRBJ2-4
CDR3aa: CASSDENVQAKNIQYF

v_gene: TRBV19
d_gene: .
abundance: .
j_gene: TRBJ1-1
CDR3aa: CASSDYLEGRTEAFF

v_gene: TRBV4-2
d_gene: .
abundance: few
j_gene: TRBJ2-3
CDR3aa: CASSQGWKGESTDTQYF